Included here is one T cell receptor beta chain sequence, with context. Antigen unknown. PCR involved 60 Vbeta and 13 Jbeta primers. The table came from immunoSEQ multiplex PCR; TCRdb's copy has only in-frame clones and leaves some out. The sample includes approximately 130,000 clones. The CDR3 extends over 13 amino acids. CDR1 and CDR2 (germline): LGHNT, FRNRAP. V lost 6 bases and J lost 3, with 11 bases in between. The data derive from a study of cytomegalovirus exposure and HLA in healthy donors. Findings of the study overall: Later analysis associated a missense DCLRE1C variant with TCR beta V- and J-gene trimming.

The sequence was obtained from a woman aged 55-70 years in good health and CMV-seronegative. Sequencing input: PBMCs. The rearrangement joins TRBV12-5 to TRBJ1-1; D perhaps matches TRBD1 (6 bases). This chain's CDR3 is CASGPGAHTEAFF. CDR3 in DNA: TGTGCTAGTGGCCCAGGGGCGCACACTGAAGCTTTCTTT.